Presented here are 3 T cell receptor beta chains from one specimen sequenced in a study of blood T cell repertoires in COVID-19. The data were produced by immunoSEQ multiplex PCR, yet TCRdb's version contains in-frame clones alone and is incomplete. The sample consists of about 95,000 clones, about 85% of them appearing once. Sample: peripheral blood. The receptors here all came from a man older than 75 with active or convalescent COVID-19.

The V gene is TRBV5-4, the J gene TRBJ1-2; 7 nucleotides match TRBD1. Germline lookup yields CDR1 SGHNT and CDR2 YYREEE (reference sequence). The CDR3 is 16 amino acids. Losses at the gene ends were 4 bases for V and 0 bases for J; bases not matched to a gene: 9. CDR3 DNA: TGTGCCAGCAGCCCCCCCAGGCAGGGGGCTAACTATGGCTACACCTTC. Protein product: CASSPPRQGANYGYTF.

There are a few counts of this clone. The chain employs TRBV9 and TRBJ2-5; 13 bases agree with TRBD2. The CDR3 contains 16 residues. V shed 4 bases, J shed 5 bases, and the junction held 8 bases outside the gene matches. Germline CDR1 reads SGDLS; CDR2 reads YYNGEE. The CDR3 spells CASSPRTSGGAETQYF. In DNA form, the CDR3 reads TGTGCCAGCAGCCCACGGACTAGCGGGGGCGCGGAGACCCAGTACTTC.

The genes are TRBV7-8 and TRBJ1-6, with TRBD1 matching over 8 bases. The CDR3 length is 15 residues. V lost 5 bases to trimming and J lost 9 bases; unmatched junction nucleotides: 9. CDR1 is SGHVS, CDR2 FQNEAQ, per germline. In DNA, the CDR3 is TGTGCCAGCAGCCAGCGGACAGGGTTGGGTTCACCCCTCCACTTT. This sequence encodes CASSQRTGLGSPLHF.